The 31 T cell receptor beta chains given below trace back to one sample, sequenced in a study of cytomegalovirus exposure and HLA in healthy donors. PCR amplification relied on 60 Vbeta primers (plus 13 Jbeta primers). Data came from immunoSEQ multiplex PCR; TCRdb stores just in-frame clones and leaves some out. This table has about 190,000 clones, about 81% appearing once. Input material: PBMCs. The receptor set was obtained from a man aged 18 to 30 in good health and CMV-seronegative.

A few counts support this clone. V usage is TRBV7-9 and J usage is TRBJ1-4; 8 bases align to TRBD1. Per the germline V gene, CDR1 is SEHNR and CDR2 is FQNEAQ (reference sequence). Germline trimming cut 5 bases from V and 8 bases from J; bases unmatched to any gene: 4. CDR3 length: 13 residues. CDR3 nucleotide sequence: TGTGCCAGCAGCGGCACAGGGGGGGAAAAACTGTTTTTT. Its protein is CASSGTGGEKLFF.

The V gene is TRBV5-1, the J gene TRBJ1-3, with 8 bases lining up with TRBD1. V shed 4 bases, J shed 12 bases, and the junction held 6 bases outside the gene matches. Per the germline V gene, CDR1 is SGHRS and CDR2 is YFSETQ. The CDR3 has 12 amino acids. In DNA form, the CDR3 reads TGCGCCAGCAGCGGGACAGGCGAAGGCATATATTTT. Protein: CASSGTGEGIYF.

The chain recombines TRBV6-5 with TRBJ1-5, with no clear D. The V end lost 4 bases, the J end lost 5 bases, and 18 bases lay between the germline ends. CDR3 length: 16 amino acids. The germline V gene encodes CDR1 MNHEY and CDR2 SVGAGI. CDR3 amino acids: CASSSRLNRGDQPQHF. CDR3 DNA: TGTGCCAGCAGTTCCCGCCTGAACCGAGGCGATCAGCCCCAGCATTTT.

The sample holds one count of this clone. The V call is TRBV19, the J call TRBJ2-1, with D tentatively TRBD1 (6 bases). CDR1 and CDR2 from the germline V gene are LNHDA and SQIVND (reference sequence). The CDR3 covers 13 residues. V lost 6 bases and J 4 bases, leaving 10 bases between the germline ends. In nucleotides, the CDR3 is TGTGCCAGTAGCACAGGGATTTACAATGAGCAGTTCTTC. Its protein is CASSTGIYNEQFF. The full variable domain, rest sourced from reference TRBV19 and TRBJ2-1, is DGGITQSPKYLFRKEGQNVTLSCEQNLNHDAMYWYRQDPGQGLRLIYYSQIVNDFQKGDIAEGYSVSREKKESFPLTVTSAQKNPTAFYLCASSTGIYNEQFFGPGTRLTVL.

The chain joins TRBV19 to TRBJ2-5, with D maybe TRBD1 (5 bases). CDR1 and CDR2 from the germline V gene are LNHDA and SQIVND (reference sequence). With 4 bases removed from V and 0 bases from J, the gap between germline ends came to 9 bases. The CDR3 extends over 14 amino acids. As DNA, the CDR3 is TGTGCCAGTAGTAAAAGGGGATACCAAGAGACCCAGTACTTC. Its translation: CASSKRGYQETQYF.

CDR3 amino acids: CASSQDRGQDSYNEQFF. CDR3 DNA sequence: TGCGCCAGCAGCCAAGATCGAGGGCAAGACTCCTACAATGAGCAGTTCTTC. V is TRBV4-3 and J is TRBJ2-1; perhaps TRBD2 as D (5 bases). Germline V gives CDR1 LGHNA, CDR2 YSLEER. The CDR3 runs 17 residues. V was shortened by 0 bases and J by 0 bases, with 12 bases between the two germline ends.

Comments on this clone: The junction differs from germline at one of its ends, possibly a read error. The CDR3 loop is CLVAGNTIYF. The CDR3 bases are TGCTTAGTGGCTGGAAACACCATATATTTT. The chain is built from TRBV28 and TRBJ1-3, with unresolved D. The CDR3 spans 10 residues. Germline V gene lookup returns CDR1 MDHEN and CDR2 SYDVKM.

To note about this clone: This sample also contains other DNA sequences that code for the same CDR3. The rearrangement links TRBV5-1 to TRBJ1-4, with no clear D. The ends were cut back, 2 bases at V and 0 bases at J, with 5 bases in the middle. This CDR3 has 14 amino acids. CDR1 and CDR2 (germline): SGHRS, YFSETQ. The chain's CDR3 is CASSLTTTNEKLFF. The CDR3 nucleotides read TGCGCCAGCAGCTTAACTACAACTAATGAAAAACTGTTTTTT.

Only one count was recorded for this clone. The chain links TRBV5-1 to TRBJ2-7; TRBD1 matches 9 bases. Germline V gene sequence: CDR1 SGHRS, CDR2 YFSETQ. Trimming at V came to 4 bases and at J to 3 bases, leaving 14 bases not matched to a gene. CDR3 length: 17 amino acids. The CDR3 DNA reads TGCGCCAGCAGCCTTGGACGAGGCGGGACAGGGAACTACGAGCAGTACTTC. This translates into CASSLGRGGTGNYEQYF.

The CDR3 protein is CSAIGGLAGGLRETQYF. As DNA, the CDR3 is TGCAGCGCCATCGGGGGGCTAGCGGGAGGTTTGAGGGAGACCCAGTACTTC. The chain combines TRBV29-1 with TRBJ2-5; the match to TRBD2 covers 11 bases. The V gene end was trimmed by 7 bases and the J gene end by 5 bases; junction bases not matched to a gene: 18. The CDR3 length is 17 residues. Looked up from germline, CDR1 is SQVTM and CDR2 is ANQGSEA. Filled out from reference TRBV29-1 and TRBJ2-5, the complete variable domain reads SAVISQKPSRDICQRGTSLTIQCQVDSQVTMMFWYRQQPGQSLTLIATANQGSEATYESGFVIDKFPISRPNLTFSTLTVSNMSPEDSSIYLCSAIGGLAGGLRETQYFGPGTRLLVL.

V usage is TRBV9 and J usage is TRBJ2-1; 12 nucleotides agree with TRBD2. Germline CDR1 and CDR2: SGDLS and YYNGEE. Trimming cost V 0 bases and J 7 bases; bases outside gene matches: 8. CDR3 length: 17 amino acids. The CDR3 here is CASSVEEGLAGLNEQFF. The DNA for the CDR3 is TGTGCCAGCAGCGTAGAGGAGGGACTAGCGGGTCTGAATGAGCAGTTCTTC.

This chain links TRBV28 with TRBJ1-4; no clear D. Germline values: CDR1 MDHEN, CDR2 SYDVKM. The CDR3 length is 16 residues. V lost 3 bases to trimming and J lost 0 bases, with 11 bases between them. CDR3 in amino acids: CASSFFRDPTNEKLFF. The CDR3 nucleotides are TGTGCCAGCAGTTTCTTCCGGGATCCAACTAATGAAAAACTGTTTTTT. The whole variable domain, filled in from reference TRBV28 and TRBJ1-4, reads DVKVTQSSRYLVKRTGEKVFLECVQDMDHENMFWYRQDPGLGLRLIYFSYDVKMKEKGDIPEGYSVSREKKERFSLILESASTNQTSMYLCASSFFRDPTNEKLFFGSGTQLSVL.

The genes are TRBV7-8 and TRBJ1-4, with D perhaps matching TRBD1 (5 bases). From germline, CDR1 is SGHVS and CDR2 FQNEAQ. V lost 2 bases and J 8 bases, leaving 12 bases between the germline ends. The CDR3 has 14 residues. CDR3 loop: CASSLSRQGEKLFF. Here the CDR3 DNA reads TGTGCCAGCAGCTTATCACGTCAGGGCGAAAAACTGTTTTTT.

The chain joins TRBV5-6 to TRBJ2-1; D not certain. Trimming stripped 0 bases from V and 4 bases from J, with 8 bases between. CDR3 length: 14 residues. Germline V gene sequence: CDR1 SGHDT, CDR2 YYEEEE. The CDR3 is CASSLDRRYNEQFF. CDR3 DNA sequence: TGTGCCAGCAGCTTGGACCGTCGGTACAATGAGCAGTTCTTC.

This chain joins TRBV7-9 and TRBJ1-2; a weak D match, TRBD1 (5 bases). This CDR3 contains 15 residues. From germline, CDR1 is SEHNR and CDR2 FQNEAQ (reference sequence). V shed 3 bases and J shed 4 bases, with 15 bases lying between them. The CDR3 coding sequence is TGTGCCAGCAGCTTCGACGACAGACCTCCCTATGGCTACACCTTC. Translated, it gives CASSFDDRPPYGYTF.

The chain employs TRBV30 and TRBJ1-1, with D possibly TRBD1 on 6 matching bases. V was cut by 0 bases and J by 6 bases, with 14 bases left in between. The CDR3 length is 14 residues. Germline CDR1 reads GTSNPN; CDR2 reads SVGIG (reference sequence). The CDR3 bases are TGTGCCTGGAGTGTACCAGGGGCAGGCCCTGAAGCTTTCTTT. Protein product: CAWSVPGAGPEAFF.

V is TRBV2 and J is TRBJ1-6; D is possibly TRBD1 (6 bases). CDR1 SNHLY and CDR2 FYNNEI come from the germline V gene. The CDR3 runs 15 residues. The V and J ends lost 8 bases and 0 bases respectively, with 11 bases between them. CDR3 region: CASGRTDSYNSPLHF. The CDR3 DNA follows: TGTGCCAGCGGAAGGACAGACTCCTATAATTCACCCCTCCACTTT. Drawing the rest from reference TRBV2 and TRBJ1-6, the complete variable domain is EPEVTQTPSHQVTQMGQEVILRCVPISNHLYFYWYRQILGQKVEFLVSFYNNEISEKSEIFDDQFSVERPDGSNFTLKIRSTKLEDSAMYFCASGRTDSYNSPLHFGNGTRLTVT.

The gene calls are TRBV2 and TRBJ2-1; D is uncertain. The CDR3 contains 16 residues. Trimming shortened V by 1 base and J by 8 bases, and 18 bases separated the two germline ends. Germline V lookup: CDR1 SNHLY, CDR2 FYNNEI. The CDR3 bases are TGTGCCAGCAGTGAAGAGATTACCCGTAGTTTCGATGAGCAGTTCTTC. It codes for CASSEEITRSFDEQFF. The full variable domain, in which reference TRBV2 and TRBJ2-1 provide the parts outside the CDR3, is EPEVTQTPSHQVTQMGQEVILRCVPISNHLYFYWYRQILGQKVEFLVSFYNNEISEKSEIFDDQFSVERPDGSNFTLKIRSTKLEDSAMYFCASSEEITRSFDEQFFGPGTRLTVL.

This chain links TRBV28 with TRBJ2-3, with D unresolved. The CDR3 length is 13 residues. V lost 3 bases and J lost 2, with 6 bases in between. In germline, CDR1 is MDHEN, CDR2 SYDVKM. CDR3 nucleotides: TGTGCCAGCAGTTTTCGGTACACAGATACGCAGTATTTT. It codes for CASSFRYTDTQYF.

The rearrangement joins TRBV9 to TRBJ2-3; D is unclear. There are 13 residues in the CDR3. V lost 4 bases and J 1 base, leaving 7 bases between the germline ends. Germline V gives CDR1 SGDLS, CDR2 YYNGEE. CDR3 nucleotide sequence: TGTGCCAGCAGCCTAACGGGCACAGATACGCAGTATTTT. It translates to CASSLTGTDTQYF.

The rearrangement joins TRBV4-3 to TRBJ2-2; D gene uncertain. The germline CDR1 and CDR2 sequences are LGHNA and YSLEER. Deletions cut 5 bases from V and 1 base from J, with 8 bases between. This CDR3 is 14 amino acids long. The CDR3 protein is CASSWSVNTGELFF. The CDR3 nucleotides read TGCGCCAGCAGCTGGAGCGTGAACACCGGGGAGCTGTTTTTT.

This sequence joins TRBV4-3 and TRBJ1-1, with a weak D call TRBD1 (5 bases). Trimming shortened V by 0 bases and J by 1 base, and 9 bases separated the two germline ends. CDR1 and CDR2 from the germline V gene are LGHNA and YSLEER. This CDR3 is built from 15 residues. The CDR3 reads CASSQDAGRNTEAFF. CDR3 bases: TGCGCCAGCAGCCAAGACGCAGGGCGGAACACTGAAGCTTTCTTT.

This clone was seen a handful of times. CDR3 in amino acids: CAISESSGGYISNTDTQYF. CDR3 in DNA: TGTGCCATCAGTGAGAGTAGCGGGGGGTACATATCCAACACAGATACGCAGTATTTT. V gene TRBV10-3 combines with J gene TRBJ2-3, with TRBD2 matching over 10 bases. From germline, CDR1 is ENHRY and CDR2 SYGVKD. The CDR3 runs to 19 residues. Trimming cost V 2 bases and J 2 bases; bases outside gene matches: 13.

This chain connects TRBV18 to TRBJ1-1; D call uncertain. V was clipped by 3 bases and J by 5 bases, with 10 bases between them. The CDR3 contains 13 residues. Germline assignment: CDR1 KGHSH and CDR2 LQKENI. The CDR3 DNA reads as TGTGCCAGCTCACCGCGTCTGGTGACTGAAGCTTTCTTT. Its protein is CASSPRLVTEAFF.

This chain joins TRBV7-8 and TRBJ2-1, with 9 bases fitting TRBD2. The CDR3 runs to 15 residues. Germline V CDR1 and CDR2: SGHVS, FQNEAQ. CDR3 amino acids: CASLRGREGRGEQFF. CDR3 bases: TGTGCTTCACTACGGGGGCGGGAGGGCCGAGGTGAGCAGTTCTTC.

The chain is built from TRBV5-6 and TRBJ2-6; maybe TRBD2 (5 bases). CDR3 length: 19 residues. V lost 1 base and J 1 base, leaving 18 bases between the germline ends. Looked up from germline, CDR1 is SGHDT and CDR2 is YYEEEE. CDR3 sequence: CASSLPPSRLFSGANVLTF. The CDR3 bases are TGTGCCAGCAGCTTGCCCCCTAGCCGCTTATTTTCTGGGGCCAACGTCCTGACTTTC.

The genes are TRBV7-2 and TRBJ2-7; TRBD2 matches 8 bases. J was trimmed by 1 base and V by 6 bases; bases with no gene match: 8. This CDR3 has 15 amino acids. Germline V CDR1 and CDR2: SGHTA, FQGNSA. CDR3 in DNA: TGTGCCAGCAGTCTATATACTAGCGGTTCCTACGAGCAGTACTTC. Protein sequence: CASSLYTSGSYEQYF.

This clone has a handful of counts. The chain joins TRBV10-3 to TRBJ2-2; 9 bases fit TRBD2. J lost 1 base, V lost 7 bases, and 4 bases had no gene match. This CDR3 is built from 15 residues. Per germline, CDR1 ENHRY and CDR2 SYGVKD. The CDR3 here is CAIMKTSGNTGELFF. DNA for the CDR3: TGTGCCATCATGAAGACTAGCGGGAACACCGGGGAGCTGTTTTTT.

The rearrangement joins TRBV4-1 to TRBJ2-7; 8 bases line up with TRBD1. CDR3 length: 15 amino acids. Germline V CDR1 and CDR2: MGHRA, YSYEKL. Trimming at V came to 4 bases and at J to 0 bases, leaving 5 bases not matched to a gene. In nucleotides, the CDR3 is TGCGCCAGCAGCCGGGGACAGGAGAGCTCCTACGAGCAGTACTTC. It is translated as CASSRGQESSYEQYF.

V gene TRBV27 combines with J gene TRBJ2-5; tentatively, D is TRBD1 (6 bases). V gave up 8 bases and J gave up 0 bases, with 16 bases separating them. The CDR3 length is 15 residues. Germline V gene lookup returns CDR1 MNHEY and CDR2 SMNVEV (reference sequence). CDR3 in amino acids: CASSYKDSYQETQYF. DNA of the CDR3: TGTGCCAGCTCGTATAAGGACAGCTACCAAGAGACCCAGTACTTC.

The chain joins TRBV29-1 to TRBJ2-7, with 7 bases identical to TRBD1. CDR1 and CDR2 (germline): SQVTM, ANQGSEA. This CDR3 has 12 amino acids. The ends lost 6 bases at V and 3 bases at J; junction bases unmatched: 5. CDR3 sequence: CSVRQGIYEQYF. The CDR3 DNA follows: TGCAGCGTAAGACAGGGAATCTACGAGCAGTACTTC.